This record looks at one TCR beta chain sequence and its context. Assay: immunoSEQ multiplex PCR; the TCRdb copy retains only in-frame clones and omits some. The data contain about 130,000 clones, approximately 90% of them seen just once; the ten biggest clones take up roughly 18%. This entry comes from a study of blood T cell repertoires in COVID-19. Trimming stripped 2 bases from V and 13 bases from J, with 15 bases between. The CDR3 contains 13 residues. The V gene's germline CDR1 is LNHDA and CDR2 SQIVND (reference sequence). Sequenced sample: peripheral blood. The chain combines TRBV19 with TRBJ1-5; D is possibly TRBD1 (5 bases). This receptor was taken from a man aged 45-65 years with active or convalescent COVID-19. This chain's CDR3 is CASSINQGFAQHF. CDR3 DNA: TGTGCCAGTAGTATAAACCAGGGTTTTGCTCAGCATTTT.